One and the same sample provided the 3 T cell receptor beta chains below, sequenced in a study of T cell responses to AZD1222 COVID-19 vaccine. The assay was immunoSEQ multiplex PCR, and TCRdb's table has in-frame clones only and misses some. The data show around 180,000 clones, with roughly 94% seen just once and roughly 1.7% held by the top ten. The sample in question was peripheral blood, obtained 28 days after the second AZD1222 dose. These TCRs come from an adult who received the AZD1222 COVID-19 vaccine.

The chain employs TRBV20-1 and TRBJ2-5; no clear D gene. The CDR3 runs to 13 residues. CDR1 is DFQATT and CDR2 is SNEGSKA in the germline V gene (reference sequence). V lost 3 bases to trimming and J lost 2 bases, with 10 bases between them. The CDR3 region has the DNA TGCAGTGCTAGTTTCGCAGTACAAGAGACCCAGTACTTC. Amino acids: CSASFAVQETQYF.

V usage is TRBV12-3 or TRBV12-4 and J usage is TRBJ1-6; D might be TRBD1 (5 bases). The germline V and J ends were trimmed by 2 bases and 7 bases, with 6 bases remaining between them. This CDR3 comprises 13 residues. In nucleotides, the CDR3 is TGTGCCAGCAGTTTATCAGGGAATTCACCCCTCCACTTT. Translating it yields CASSLSGNSPLHF.

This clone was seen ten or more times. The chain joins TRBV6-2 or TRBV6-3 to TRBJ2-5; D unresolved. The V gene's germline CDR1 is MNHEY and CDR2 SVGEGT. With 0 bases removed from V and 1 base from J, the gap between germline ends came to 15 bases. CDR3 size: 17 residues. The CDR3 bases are TGTGCCAGCAGTTACTCGATATATTCGGGTTTCCAAGAGACCCAGTACTTC. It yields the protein CASSYSIYSGFQETQYF.